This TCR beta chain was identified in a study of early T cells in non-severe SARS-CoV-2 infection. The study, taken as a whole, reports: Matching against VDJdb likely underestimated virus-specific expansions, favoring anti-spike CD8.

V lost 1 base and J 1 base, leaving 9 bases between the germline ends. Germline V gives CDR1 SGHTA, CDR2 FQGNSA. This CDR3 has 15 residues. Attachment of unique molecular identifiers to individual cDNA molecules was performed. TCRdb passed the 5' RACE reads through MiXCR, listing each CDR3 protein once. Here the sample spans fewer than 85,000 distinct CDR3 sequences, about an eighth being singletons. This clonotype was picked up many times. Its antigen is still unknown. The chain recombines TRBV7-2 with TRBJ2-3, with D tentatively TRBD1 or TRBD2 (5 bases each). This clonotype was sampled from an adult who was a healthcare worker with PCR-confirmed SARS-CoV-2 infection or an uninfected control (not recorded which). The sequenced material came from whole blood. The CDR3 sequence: CASSLGGPRTDTQYF. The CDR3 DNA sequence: TGTGCCAGCAGCTTAGGGGGACCGCGCACAGATACGCAGTATTTT.